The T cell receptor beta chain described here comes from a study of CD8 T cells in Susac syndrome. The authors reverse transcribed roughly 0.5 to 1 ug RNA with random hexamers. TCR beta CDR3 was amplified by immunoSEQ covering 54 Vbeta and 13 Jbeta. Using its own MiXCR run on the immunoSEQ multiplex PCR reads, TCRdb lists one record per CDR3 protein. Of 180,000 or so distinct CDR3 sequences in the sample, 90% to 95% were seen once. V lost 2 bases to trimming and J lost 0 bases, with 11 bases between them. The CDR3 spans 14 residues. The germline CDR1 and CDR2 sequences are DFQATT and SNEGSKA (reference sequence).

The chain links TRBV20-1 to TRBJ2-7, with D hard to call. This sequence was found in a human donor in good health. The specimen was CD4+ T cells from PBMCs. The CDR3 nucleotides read TGCAGTGCTAGACCCCGACCATTCTCCTACGAGCAGTACTTC. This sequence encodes CSARPRPFSYEQYF.